This TCR beta chain was found in a study of cytomegalovirus exposure and HLA in healthy donors (dated by TCRdb to 2016 to 2017). Broadly, across the study: An earlier analysis of approximately 640 of the donors reported roughly 270 Gb of sequence data and 117 million unique TCR beta sequences from about 179 million T cells. An early release that covered approximately 600 HLA-typed donors contained about 300 gigabases of sequencing data and about 93 million unique TCR sequences. Of the 300 to 500 genotyped donors, 81% were placed in the genetic ancestry cluster associated with self-reported Caucasian donors. The study aimed to test whether cataloging public T cell receptors could reveal signatures of past pathogen exposure. The study used immunosequencing to profile the T cell repertoires of 666 subjects and linked those repertoires to cytomegalovirus serostatus. A separate validation cohort of roughly 130 different subjects was used in addition to the approximately 610-subject first cohort. To predict cytomegalovirus infection status, the study combined high-throughput TCR immunosequencing, statistical association of individual TCRs with disease status, and machine learning. A later analysis re-analyzed previously published TCR beta repertoires from 500 to 700 donors and added high-resolution HLA genotyping to study TCR occurrence patterns. The later analysis used no new phenotypic data to find candidate immune exposures, relying instead on TCR beta sequences and their occurrence across donors. In an earlier analysis of about 590 of the donors, high-throughput TCR beta sequencing was used to judge whether each TCR beta V gene segment behaved as functional or pseudogenic. Alongside the repertoire data, information on donor age, sex, ethnicity and CMV serostatus was compiled. Genome-wide SNP genotypes for about 65% of the roughly 670 donors were used in a later genetic analysis, which treated that subset as a discovery cohort. All discovery cohort repertoires had been generated on a single sequencing platform. HLA typing included class I and class II loci at four-digit resolution. The number of donors typed differed by locus, with 629-630 for A, B, C, DRB1 and DQB1, roughly 520 for DQA1, 600 to 610 for DPA1, and around 450 for DPB1. A handful of DR-DQ haplotypes were handled as single units for association and clustering because linkage in the cohort was strong. Across approximately 420 genotyped donors of the cohort, an average of 235,054 unique TCR beta nucleotide sequences per donor were sequenced, and roughly a sixth of those sequences were non-productive.

The research as a whole found: A later analysis found that most CMV-associated TCR beta chains appeared HLA-restricted, with HLA associations seemingly driven largely by CMV exposure. CMV serostatus was the only immune exposure information available for the cohort. The cohort was sequenced for TCR beta chains only, and without alpha or paired-chain data the features that could be detected were limited. At a false discovery rate of 0.05, a later analysis linked some 18,000 TCR beta sequences to specific HLA alleles. According to a later analysis, TCR association rates differed among HLA loci, with DRB1 alleles showing the most associated TCRs and HLA-C alleles showing the fewest. Because some donors lacked HLA typing at each locus, the association tests relied only on the typed subset. The 87-base-pair reads could not distinguish some IMGT-functional V segments, including TRBV6-2 and TRBV6-3, so those segments were excluded. A further reported finding was that TCR beta sequences accurately predicted the HLA-A and HLA-B alleles for most subjects in the first cohort. Linkage disequilibrium might explain the correlated functional status among segregating V segments, but an unknown experimental factor could not be excluded. Because counts were too low, roughly 16 rarely observed V segments, including chromosome 9 orphons, were excluded from the earlier analysis of around 640 of the donors. Compared with the roughly 600-donor mean, donors in an Asian-associated ancestry cluster had fewer N-insertions in productive TCRs, according to a later genetic analysis. Broadly in line with IMGT annotations, most TCR beta V segments showed up in productive rearrangements about 87% or about 30% of the time in an earlier analysis of under 700 of the donors. Presence/absence analyses assumed roughly uniform sequencing depth across donors, an assumption that may not hold. The study listed 150 to 200 TCR beta chains as associated with cytomegalovirus. A later analysis found that HLA-associated TCR beta chains were more clonally expanded and had lower generation probabilities than equally common non-associated chains. Across donors, most TCR sequences were observed very rarely, whereas some public TCRs were present in many individuals. A cluster of highly shared sequence variants was judged likely to represent a technical artifact of the sequencing pipeline. V-gene and J-gene trimming of TCR beta chains was associated with a missense DCLRE1C variant in a later genetic analysis, and the association was replicated in an independent cohort. The authors suggested that the approach could potentially be extended to other disease states and immunological phenotypes. In both the original and validation cohorts, the classifier was reported to diagnose cytomegalovirus status with high specificity and sensitivity. Several of the top co-occurrence clusters appeared to be linked to parvovirus B19, influenza, CMV and Epstein-Barr virus, according to a later analysis. Assigning TCR associations to individual alleles was difficult when HLA alleles, especially DR and DQ, strongly co-occurred. A few of the identified cytomegalovirus-associated TCR beta chains were confirmed in vitro to be specific for cytomegalovirus antigens.

The cohort comprised some 730 healthy bone marrow donors. At the time of sampling, all cohort members were nominally healthy, though unrecorded immune exposures were likely present. The donor was CMV seronegative and was included in the group of 352 seronegative cohort members. Every donor gave a peripheral blood sample, and the peripheral blood mononuclear cells from that sample were used for TCR beta sequencing. Genomic DNA extraction from the blood cell samples was performed with the Qiagen DNeasy Blood Extraction Kit. V is pruned by 5 bases and J by 10 bases, leaving 8 bases of the junction without a gene match. CDR1 and CDR2 (LNHDA, SQIVND) derive from the germline V gene (reference sequence). Including the terminal cysteine and phenylalanine, the CDR3 comprises 14 residues. Solely the CDR3 DNA is kept, with 42 bases framed from the first base. In regard to this clone: The antigen this receptor binds is unknown. No base quality values were provided; no much bigger clone lies one nucleotide off.

Libraries were constructed by the immunoSEQ multiplex PCR assay. For the multiplex PCR, a mixture combining 60 forward primers for TCR Vbeta segments and 13 reverse primers for TCR Jbeta segments was used. A multiplex PCR assay on genomic DNA amplified the CDR3 region of rearranged TCR beta genes. The Illumina HiSeq System was used to sequence the amplified TCR beta libraries as 87-base-pair reads. As for how the authors treated the data: A later analysis counted 75 million to 100 million unique TCR beta chains across the 690 or so repertoires, and some 12 million of these chains were shared by at least two donors. A nearest-neighbor algorithm error-corrected the raw reads and collapsed the reads into unique sequences, merging closely related sequences to remove PCR and sequencing errors. V, D and J gene segments were assigned by aligning CDR3 sequences to IMGT reference sequences. For a sequence to be retained, a match of at least six nucleotides was required to both a V gene segment and a J gene segment. A rearrangement counted as productive if the CDR3 had no stop codons and remained in frame with V and J, and every other rearrangement counted as non-productive. Following IMGT convention, CDR3 was defined as the stretch from the second conserved V-encoded cysteine up to the conserved J-encoded phenylalanine. In an earlier analysis of around 540 of the donors, sequences lacking an unambiguous match to a single V gene segment were excluded. An earlier analysis of just under 600 of the donors called V segments functional above 56.7% productive rearrangements and segregating when the between-donor standard deviation exceeded 5%. A statistical classification framework was built to diagnose cytomegalovirus status from the catalog of TCR beta chain sequences. V and J gene assignment, in a later analysis, came from comparing TCR nucleotide sequences with IMGT/GENE-DB human TR gene sequences. The TCRdist pipeline was used in a later analysis to assign CDR3 sequences and most-parsimonious VDJ recombination scenarios. A later analysis defined each TCR beta chain by its CDR3 amino acid sequence plus V-gene family, and excluded reads lacking a unique V-gene family. As a way to deal with suspected cross-contamination and a sequencing artifact, a later analysis dropped roughly 620 nucleotide sequences that were highly shared and had low generation probability. In a later analysis, a clonal expansion index was calculated for each public chain from normalized within-repertoire ranks of inferred template counts. A later analysis computed generation probabilities with a VDJ recombination model fitted to out-of-frame rearrangements, and checked the results against IGoR. In a later analysis, hypergeometric tests were used to score TCR-TCR, TCR-HLA and TCR-CMV co-occurrence, with a repertoire-size bias correction applied to TCR pairs. A later analysis estimated false discovery rates by permuting HLA or CMV assignments 20 times. A later analysis grouped co-occurring TCRs with DBSCAN, adding TCRdist sequence similarity when clustering within HLA-allele-positive subsets. Repertoires with fewer than 30,000 or more than 120,000 public chains, plus five repertoires with anomalous nucleotide sharing, were excluded from co-occurrence clustering. The immuneACCESS repertoire file appears here via TCRdb, limited to in-frame rearrangements. These files lack a portion of the clones; in checked studies, under half of the deficit traces to unresolved V genes, and the cause of the others is not known. That table is the source of V, J and clone size, and D and trimming were worked out from the DNA. This sample is represented by some 80,000 clones; roughly 80% of them were singletons. Clones ranked in the top ten supply 2.5% to 4% of the sample.

This clonotype was obtained from a man over 45 in good health and CMV-seronegative. The sample consisted of PBMCs. The chain is encoded by TRBV19 joined to TRBJ1-4; TRBD1 lines up with 9 middle nucleotides. The DNA sequence reads TGTGCCAGTAGTGACGGGACAGGGCCGGGAAAACTGTTTTTT. It translates to CASSDGTGPGKLFF.